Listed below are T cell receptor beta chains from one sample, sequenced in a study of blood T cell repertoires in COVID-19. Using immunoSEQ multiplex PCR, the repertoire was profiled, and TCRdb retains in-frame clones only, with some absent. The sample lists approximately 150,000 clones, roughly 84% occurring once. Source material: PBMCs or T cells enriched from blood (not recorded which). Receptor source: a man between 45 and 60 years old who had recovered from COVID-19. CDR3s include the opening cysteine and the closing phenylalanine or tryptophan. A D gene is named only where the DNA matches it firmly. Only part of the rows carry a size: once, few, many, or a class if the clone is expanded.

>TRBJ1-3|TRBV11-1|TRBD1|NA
CASSGQVSGNTIYF
TGTGCCAGCAGCGGACAGGTGTCAGGAAACACCATATATTTT
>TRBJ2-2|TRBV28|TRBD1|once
CASSTGQGRTGELFF
TGTGCCAGCAGCACAGGACAGGGTAGGACCGGGGAGCTGTTTTTT
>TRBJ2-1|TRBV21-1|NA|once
CASSKGGTGQGLHEQFF
TGTGCCAGCAGCAAAGGGGGGACAGGTCAGGGTTTACACGAGCAGTTCTTC
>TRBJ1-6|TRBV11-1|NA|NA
CASSPAWTEPLHF
TGTGCCAGCAGCCCCGCCTGGACAGAACCCCTCCACTTT
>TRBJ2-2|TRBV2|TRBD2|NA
CASSEAPLAGGGGELFF
TGTGCCAGCAGTGAAGCGCCGCTAGCGGGGGGGGGCGGGGAGCTGTTTTTT
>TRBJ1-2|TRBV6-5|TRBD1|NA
CASRDYRGLNYGYTF
TGTGCCAGCAGAGATTACAGGGGGCTCAACTATGGCTACACCTTC
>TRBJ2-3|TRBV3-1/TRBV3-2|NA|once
CASSQGLATDTQYF
TGTGCCAGCAGCCAGGGACTGGCCACAGATACGCAGTATTTT
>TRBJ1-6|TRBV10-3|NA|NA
CAIEDTRSPLHF
TGTGCCATAGAAGACACGCGTTCACCCCTCCACTTT
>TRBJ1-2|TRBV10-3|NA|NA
CAISETRGYTF
TGTGCCATCAGTGAGACCAGGGGCTACACCTTC
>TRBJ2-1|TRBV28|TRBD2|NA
CASSFPLAGGEDEQFF
TGTGCCAGCAGTTTTCCACTAGCGGGGGGAGAGGATGAGCAGTTCTTC
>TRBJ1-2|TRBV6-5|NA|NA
CASSYGGGYGYTF
TGTGCCAGCAGTTACGGCGGGGGCTATGGCTACACCTTC
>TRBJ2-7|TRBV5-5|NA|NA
CASSLDRPGFNYEQYF
TGTGCCAGCAGCTTGGATAGGCCAGGGTTTAACTACGAGCAGTACTTC
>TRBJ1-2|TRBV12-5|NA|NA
CASGSDDRTLNYGYTF
TGTGCTAGTGGTTCGGATGACCGGACACTAAACTATGGCTACACCTTC
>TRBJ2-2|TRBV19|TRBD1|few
CASLPGTANTGELFF
TGTGCCTCCCTTCCTGGGACAGCGAACACCGGGGAGCTGTTTTTT
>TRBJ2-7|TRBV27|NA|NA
CASKMQGSYEQYF
TGTGCCAGCAAGATGCAGGGATCCTACGAGCAGTACTTC
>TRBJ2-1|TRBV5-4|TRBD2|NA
CASSNGLAGYNEQFF
TGTGCCAGCAGCAACGGACTAGCGGGGTACAATGAGCAGTTCTTC
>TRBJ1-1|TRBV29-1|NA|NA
CSVEGQANTEAFF
TGCAGCGTTGAAGGGCAGGCGAACACTGAAGCTTTCTTT
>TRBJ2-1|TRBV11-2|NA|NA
CASSLDPAGVSEQFF
TGTGCCAGCAGCTTAGATCCGGCAGGGGTTTCTGAGCAGTTCTTC
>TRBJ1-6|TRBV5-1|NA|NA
CASSREGGDNSPLHF
TGCGCCAGCAGCAGGGAAGGGGGGGATAATTCACCCCTCCACTTT
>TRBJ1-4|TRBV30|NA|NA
CAWVPRQASGKLFF
TGTGCCTGGGTCCCCAGACAGGCAAGCGGAAAACTGTTTTTT
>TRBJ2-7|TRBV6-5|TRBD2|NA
CATLAGGSYEQYF
TGTGCCACCCTAGCGGGGGGGTCCTACGAGCAGTACTTC
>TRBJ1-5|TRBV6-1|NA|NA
CASSESSILSNQPQHF
TGTGCCAGCAGTGAATCCAGCATACTAAGCAATCAGCCCCAGCATTTT
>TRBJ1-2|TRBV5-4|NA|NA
CASSLGQSPNYGYTF
TGTGCCAGCAGCTTGGGACAGAGTCCTAACTATGGCTACACCTTC
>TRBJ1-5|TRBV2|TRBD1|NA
CASRGQGGQPQHF
TGTGCCAGCAGGGGACAGGGTGGCCAGCCCCAGCATTTT
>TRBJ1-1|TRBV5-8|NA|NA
CASSLAGGLTEAFF
TGTGCCAGCAGCTTGGCCGGGGGGCTCACTGAAGCTTTCTTT
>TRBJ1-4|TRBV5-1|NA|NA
CASSEQGGATNEKLFF
TGCGCCAGCAGTGAACAGGGTGGAGCAACTAATGAAAAACTGTTTTTT
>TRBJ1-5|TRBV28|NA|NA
CASSPHLGGNQPQHF
TGTGCCAGCAGTCCCCACTTAGGAGGAAATCAGCCCCAGCATTTT
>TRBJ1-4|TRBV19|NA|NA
CASSANRVNEKLFF
TGTGCCAGTAGTGCTAACAGGGTTAATGAAAAACTGTTTTTT